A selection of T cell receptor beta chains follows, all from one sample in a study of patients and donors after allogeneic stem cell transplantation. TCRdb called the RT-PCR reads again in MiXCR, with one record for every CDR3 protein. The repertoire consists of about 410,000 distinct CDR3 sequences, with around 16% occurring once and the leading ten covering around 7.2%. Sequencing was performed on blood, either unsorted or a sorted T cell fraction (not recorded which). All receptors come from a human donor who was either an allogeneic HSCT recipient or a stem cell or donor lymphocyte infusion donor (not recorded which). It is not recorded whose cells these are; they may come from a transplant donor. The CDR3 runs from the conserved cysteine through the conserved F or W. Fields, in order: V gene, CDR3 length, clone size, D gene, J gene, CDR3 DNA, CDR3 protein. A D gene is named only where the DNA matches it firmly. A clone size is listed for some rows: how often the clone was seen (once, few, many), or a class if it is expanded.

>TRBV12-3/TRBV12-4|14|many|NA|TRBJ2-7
TGTGCCAGCAGTCTATCCGGGACTTTGGACGAGCAGTACTTC
CASSLSGTLDEQYF
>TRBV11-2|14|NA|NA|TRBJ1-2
TGTGCCAGCCGCCGCGGTTGGGGGGGAGATGGCTACACCTTC
CASRRGWGGDGYTF
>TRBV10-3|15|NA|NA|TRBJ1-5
TGTGCCATCAGTGACGGGTCAGGTCCCAATCAGCCCCAGCATTTT
CAISDGSGPNQPQHF
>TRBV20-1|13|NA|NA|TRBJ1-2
TGCAGTGCTAGTGTGACAGATGTCTATGGCTACACCTTC
CSASVTDVYGYTF
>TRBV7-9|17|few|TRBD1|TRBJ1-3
TGTGCCAGCAGCTTGGATCTCAGGGGGACCTCTGGAAACACCATATATTTT
CASSLDLRGTSGNTIYF
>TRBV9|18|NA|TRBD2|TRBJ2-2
TGTGCCAGCAGCCTAAGGGCGGGAGGATTTAAAACGACCGGGGAGCTGTTTTTT
CASSLRAGGFKTTGELFF
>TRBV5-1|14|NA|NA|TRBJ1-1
TGCGCCGGCAGCTTGGGGTCCCTTGGCACTGAAGCTTTCTTT
CAGSLGSLGTEAFF
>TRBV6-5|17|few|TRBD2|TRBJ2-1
TGTGCCAGCAGTTACCTAGCGGGACTAGCGGGGGTCAATGAGCAGTTCTTC
CASSYLAGLAGVNEQFF
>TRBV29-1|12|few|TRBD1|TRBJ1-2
TGCAGCTCCAGGACAGGGAACTATGGCTACACCTTC
CSSRTGNYGYTF
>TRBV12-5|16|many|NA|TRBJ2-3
TGTGCTAGTACTTTGACGCCCCCGACGGGCACAGATACGCAGTATTTT
CASTLTPPTGTDTQYF
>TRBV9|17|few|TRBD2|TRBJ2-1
TGTGCCAGCAGCGTAGACCCTGGGACTAGCGGGGGGGGTGAGCAGTTCTTC
CASSVDPGTSGGGEQFF
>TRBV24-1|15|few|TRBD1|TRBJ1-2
TGTGCCACCAGTGATCTGGACAGGGGTGTCTATGGCTACACCTTC
CATSDLDRGVYGYTF
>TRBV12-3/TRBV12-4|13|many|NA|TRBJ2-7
TGTGCCAGCAGTTTAGATACCGGGTACGAGCAGTACTTC
CASSLDTGYEQYF
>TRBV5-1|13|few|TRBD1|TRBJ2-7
TGCGCCAGCAGCCGACAGGGGGACAACGAGCAGTACTTC
CASSRQGDNEQYF
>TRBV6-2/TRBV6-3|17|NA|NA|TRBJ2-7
TGTGCCAGCAGTTACGGATTGGCGGGGTGGAGCTCCTACGAGCAGTACTTC
CASSYGLAGWSSYEQYF
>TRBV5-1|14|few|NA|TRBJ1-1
TGCGCCAGCAGCATAGTTACAGGGAGCACTGAAGCTTTCTTT
CASSIVTGSTEAFF
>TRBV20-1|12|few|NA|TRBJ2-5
TGCAACCCGGGACCCCTGGGGGAGACCCAGTACTTC
CNPGPLGETQYF
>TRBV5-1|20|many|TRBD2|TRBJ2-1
TGCGCCAGCAGAATAACAGGGCCAGCGGGGGCGTTAAGCTCCTACAATGAGCAGTTCTTC
CASRITGPAGALSSYNEQFF
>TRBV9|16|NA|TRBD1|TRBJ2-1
TGTGCCAGCAGCGTAGGAGGGACAGGGGTGAGTAATGAGCAGTTCTTC
CASSVGGTGVSNEQFF
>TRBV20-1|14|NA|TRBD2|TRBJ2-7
TGCAGTGCTAGAGGACTAGCGGGAGAGTACGAGCAGTACTTC
CSARGLAGEYEQYF
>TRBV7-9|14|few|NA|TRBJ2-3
TGTGCCAGCAGCCCGGACGGTCCCGGGCATACGCAGTATTTT
CASSPDGPGHTQYF
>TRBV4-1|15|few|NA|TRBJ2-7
TGCGCCAGCAGCCTTTACCACAGGGTCGCCTACGAGCAGTACTTC
CASSLYHRVAYEQYF
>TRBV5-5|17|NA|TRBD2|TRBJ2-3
TGTGCCAGCAGCTTGGCCGGAAGCGGGAGTCGCACAGATACGCAGTATTTT
CASSLAGSGSRTDTQYF
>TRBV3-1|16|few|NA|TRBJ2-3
TGTGCCAGCAGCCAAGGGCTAGCGCGAGAGGCGCATACGCAGTATTTT
CASSQGLAREAHTQYF
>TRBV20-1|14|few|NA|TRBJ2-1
TGCAGTGCTACCGAAACGAATAGTGACAATGAGCAGTTCTTC
CSATETNSDNEQFF
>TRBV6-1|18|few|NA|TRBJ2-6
TGTGCCAGCACGCCGGGACCTCTCTATTTCTCTGGGGCCAACGTCCTGACTTTC
CASTPGPLYFSGANVLTF
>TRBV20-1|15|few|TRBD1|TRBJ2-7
TGCAGTGCTAAGCGCCCAGGGGGCCGAGTCTACGAGCAGTACTTC
CSAKRPGGRVYEQYF
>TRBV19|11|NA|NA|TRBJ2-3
TGTGCCAGTAGTAAGCTGGATACGCAGTATTTT
CASSKLDTQYF
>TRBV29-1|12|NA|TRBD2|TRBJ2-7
TGCAGCGTTGGACTAGCGGGAGCCGAGCAGTACTTC
CSVGLAGAEQYF
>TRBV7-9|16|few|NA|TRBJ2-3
TGTGCCAGCAGGCACCGACTGGGGACGCCTCCAGATACGCAGTATTTT
CASRHRLGTPPDTQYF
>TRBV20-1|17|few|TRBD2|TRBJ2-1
TGCAGTGCTACGGGACTAGCGGGAGGATTTAGGTACAATGAGCAGTTCTTC
CSATGLAGGFRYNEQFF
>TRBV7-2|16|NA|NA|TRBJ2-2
TGTGCCAGCAGCTTAATATGGGCAGGGAATGCCGGGGGGCTGTTTTTT
CASSLIWAGNAGGLFF
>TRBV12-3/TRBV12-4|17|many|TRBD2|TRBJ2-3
TGTGCCAGCAGCCCAACCCTCGGGACTAGCGGCATCTATACGCAGTATTTT
CASSPTLGTSGIYTQYF
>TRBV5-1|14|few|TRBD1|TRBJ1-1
TGCGCCAGCAGCTTGGGACAGGCTAACAGGGGAGCTTTCTTT
CASSLGQANRGAFF
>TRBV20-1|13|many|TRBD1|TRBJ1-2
TGCAGTGCTAGATGGGACAGCTACTATGGCTACACCTTC
CSARWDSYYGYTF
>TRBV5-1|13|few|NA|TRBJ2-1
TGCGCCAGCAGCTTGAAGGTTTACAATGAGCAGTTCTTC
CASSLKVYNEQFF
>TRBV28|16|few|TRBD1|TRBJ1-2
TGTGCCAGCAGTTACCCCTTGGGACAGGGAGAGGATGGCTACACCTTC
CASSYPLGQGEDGYTF
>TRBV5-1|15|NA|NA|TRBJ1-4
TGCGCCAGCAGCTTGGAGCCAGGGCGATCCGAAAAACTGTTTTTT
CASSLEPGRSEKLFF
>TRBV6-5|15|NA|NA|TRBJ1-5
TGTGCCAGCAGTTCCACTCAAAGAGGAGGTCAGCCCCAGCATTTT
CASSSTQRGGQPQHF
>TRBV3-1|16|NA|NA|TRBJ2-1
TGTGCCAGCAGCCAACACCCAACTCCGGCCTACAATGAGCAGTTCTTC
CASSQHPTPAYNEQFF
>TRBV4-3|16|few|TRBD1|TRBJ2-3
TGCGCCAGCAGCCAAGAGAAGGGGGCGCGCACAGATACGCAGTATTTT
CASSQEKGARTDTQYF
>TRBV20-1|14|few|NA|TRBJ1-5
TGCAGTGCTCAGGGTAGAAATAGCAATCAGCCCCAGCATTTT
CSAQGRNSNQPQHF
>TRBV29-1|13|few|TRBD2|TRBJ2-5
TGCAGCGTTATTGGGAGGGATCAAGAGACCCAGTACTTC
CSVIGRDQETQYF
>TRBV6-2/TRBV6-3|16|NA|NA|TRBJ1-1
TGTGCCAGCAGTTCGCCTGCTGGCGGGGCAGGTACTGAAGCTTTCTTT
CASSSPAGGAGTEAFF
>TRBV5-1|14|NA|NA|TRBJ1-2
TGCGCCAGCAGCGAGCGGGAGGGAGGATATGGCTACACCTTC
CASSEREGGYGYTF
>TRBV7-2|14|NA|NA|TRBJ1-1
TGTGCCAGCAGCTTAGGGGCGAAACTCACTGAAGCTTTCTTT
CASSLGAKLTEAFF
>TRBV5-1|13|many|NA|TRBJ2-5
TGCGCCAGCAGCTTGGCCTTACGGGAGACCCAGTACTTC
CASSLALRETQYF
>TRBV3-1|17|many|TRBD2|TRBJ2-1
TGTGCCAGCAGCCAAGGGGATCGGGGGACTACCTACAATGAGCAGTTCTTC
CASSQGDRGTTYNEQFF
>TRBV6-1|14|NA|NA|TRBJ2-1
TGTGCCAGCAGGACTGCCGGGGGAAAAAGTGAGCAGTTCTTC
CASRTAGGKSEQFF
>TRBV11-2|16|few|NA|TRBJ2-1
TGTGCCAGCAGCTCCCAGGGGCGGGGCCCCTACAATGAGCAGTTCTTC
CASSSQGRGPYNEQFF
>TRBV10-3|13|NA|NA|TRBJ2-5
TGTGCCATCAGTTCGGCAGGGCGAGAGACCCAGTACTTC
CAISSAGRETQYF
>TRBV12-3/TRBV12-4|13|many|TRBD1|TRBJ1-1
TGTGCCAGCAGTCCCAAACAGGGGACTGAAGCTTTCTTT
CASSPKQGTEAFF
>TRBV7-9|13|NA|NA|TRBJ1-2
TGTGCCACCAAAACAGGGCCCAACTATGGCTACACCTTC
CATKTGPNYGYTF